A selection of T cell receptor beta chains follows, all from one sample in a study of cytomegalovirus exposure and HLA in healthy donors. TCRdb's table, derived via immunoSEQ multiplex PCR, lists solely in-frame clones and lacks some. The table records tens of thousands of clones, just over 75% of them present only once. The sequenced material came from PBMCs. These receptors all stem from a man aged 45-65 years in good health and CMV-seronegative. The CDR3 runs from the conserved cysteine through the conserved F or W. A D gene is named only where the DNA matches it firmly. Part of the rows lack a size; the others show once, few, many or a class for expanded clones.

j_call cdr3_length d_call clone_size v_call cdr3_aa
TRBJ2-1 17 TRBD1 . TRBV28 CASISSTGGLSYNEQFF
TRBJ2-1 16 TRBD1 medium-sized TRBV7-6 CASSSRGPSSYNEQFF
TRBJ1-2 12 . . TRBV10-3 CAISDQGWGYTF
TRBJ2-1 16 . . TRBV29-1 CSVLFVGKAIDNEQFF
TRBJ1-1 17 TRBD1 . TRBV19 CASSWTGTVGMNTEAFF
TRBJ2-1 15 . . TRBV27 CASSLSGQPYNEQFF
TRBJ2-2 16 . . TRBV7-7 CASSLARGLGTGELFF
TRBJ2-2 15 TRBD1 few TRBV2 CASRMTGLNTGELFF
TRBJ1-5 14 . . TRBV7-9 CASSNSGGGQPQHF
TRBJ2-3 18 TRBD1 . TRBV13 CASRSAWLGQGATDTQYF
TRBJ1-3 13 . . TRBV30 CAWNSLNGNTIYF
TRBJ2-7 13 TRBD2 . TRBV30 CAWSERESHEQYF
TRBJ1-2 12 . . TRBV5-1 CASSLSQNGYTF
TRBJ2-7 13 TRBD1 . TRBV6-6 CASRTGGVYEQYF
TRBJ1-2 13 TRBD1 . TRBV6-1 CASTEDRVGGYTF
TRBJ2-2 13 . . TRBV7-8 CASSGRVSGELFF